The T cell receptor (beta chain) under discussion was sequenced for a study of blood T cells in healthy people across ages. This clonotype was recorded a few times. The trim removed 5 bases at V and 4 bases at J, leaving 7 bases unmatched. This CDR3 contains 15 residues. The use of a sample-barcoded 5' primer and a J-beta primer mix characterized a second PCR of roughly 6 to 11 cycles. TCRdb re-derived calls from the 5' RACE reads in MiXCR, one entry per CDR3 protein. The sample shows approximately 810,000 distinct CDR3 sequences, more than 25% of them seen only once. Sequencing was carried out using blood. The genes are TRBV12-3 or TRBV12-4 and TRBJ1-2; 10 nucleotides align to TRBD1. The sequence was collected from a woman aged 80 or over in good health. For the CDR3, the DNA is TGTGCCAGCAGTCTCTCGACAGGGGGCGCCTATGGCTACACCTTC. Translating gives CASSLSTGGAYGYTF.